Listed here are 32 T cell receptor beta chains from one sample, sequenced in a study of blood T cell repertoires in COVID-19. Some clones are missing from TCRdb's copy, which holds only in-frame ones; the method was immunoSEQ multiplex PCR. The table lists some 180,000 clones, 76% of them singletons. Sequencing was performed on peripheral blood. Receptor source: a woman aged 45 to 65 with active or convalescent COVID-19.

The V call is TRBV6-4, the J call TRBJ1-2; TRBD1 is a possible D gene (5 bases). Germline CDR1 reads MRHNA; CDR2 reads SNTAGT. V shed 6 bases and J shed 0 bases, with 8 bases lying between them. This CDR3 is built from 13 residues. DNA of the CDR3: TGTGCCAGCAGCCGGACATCTAACTATGGCTACACCTTC. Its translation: CASSRTSNYGYTF.

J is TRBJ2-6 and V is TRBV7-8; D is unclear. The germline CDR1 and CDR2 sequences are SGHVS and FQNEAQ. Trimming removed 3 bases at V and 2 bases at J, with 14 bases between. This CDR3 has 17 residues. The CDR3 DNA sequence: TGTGCCAGCAGCTTCCAAGTCCGCCAGGCTGGGGCCAACGTCCTGACTTTC. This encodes CASSFQVRQAGANVLTF. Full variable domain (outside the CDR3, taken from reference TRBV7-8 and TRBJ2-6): GAGVSQSPRYKVAKRGQDVALRCDPISGHVSLFWYQQALGQGPEFLTYFQNEAQLDKSGLPSDRFFAERPEGSVSTLKIQRTQQEDSAVYLCASSFQVRQAGANVLTFGAGSRLTVL.

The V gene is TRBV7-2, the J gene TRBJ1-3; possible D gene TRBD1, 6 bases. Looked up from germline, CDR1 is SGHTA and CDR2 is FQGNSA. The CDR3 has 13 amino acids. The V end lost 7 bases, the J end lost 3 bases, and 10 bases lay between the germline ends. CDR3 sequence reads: CASNRDNGNTIYF. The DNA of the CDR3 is TGTGCCAGCAACCGGGACAATGGAAACACCATATATTTT.

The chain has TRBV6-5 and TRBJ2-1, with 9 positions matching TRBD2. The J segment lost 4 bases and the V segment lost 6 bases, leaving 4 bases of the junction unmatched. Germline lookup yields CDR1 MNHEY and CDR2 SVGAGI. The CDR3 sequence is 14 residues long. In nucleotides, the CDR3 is TGTGCCAGCAGGGGGGGACTAGCTTACAATGAGCAGTTCTTC. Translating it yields CASRGGLAYNEQFF.

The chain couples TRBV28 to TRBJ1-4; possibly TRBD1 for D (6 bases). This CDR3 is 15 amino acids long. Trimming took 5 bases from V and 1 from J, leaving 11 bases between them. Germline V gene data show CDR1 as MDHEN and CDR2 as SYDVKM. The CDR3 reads CASSGGARTNEKLFF. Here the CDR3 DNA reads TGTGCCAGCAGTGGGGGGGCGCGAACTAATGAAAAACTGTTTTTT.

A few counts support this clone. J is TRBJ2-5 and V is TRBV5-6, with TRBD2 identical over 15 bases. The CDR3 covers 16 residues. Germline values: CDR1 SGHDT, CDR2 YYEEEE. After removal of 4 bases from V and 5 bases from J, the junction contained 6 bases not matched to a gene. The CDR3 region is CASSGTSGRRGETQYF. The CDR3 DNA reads TGTGCCAGCAGCGGGACTAGCGGGAGGAGGGGTGAGACCCAGTACTTC.

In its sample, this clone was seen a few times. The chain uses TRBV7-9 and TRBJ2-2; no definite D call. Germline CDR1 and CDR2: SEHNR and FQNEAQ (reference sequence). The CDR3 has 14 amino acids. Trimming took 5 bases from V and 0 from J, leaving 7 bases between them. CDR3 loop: CASSPVPNTGELFF. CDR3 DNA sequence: TGTGCCAGCAGCCCAGTTCCGAACACCGGGGAGCTGTTTTTT.

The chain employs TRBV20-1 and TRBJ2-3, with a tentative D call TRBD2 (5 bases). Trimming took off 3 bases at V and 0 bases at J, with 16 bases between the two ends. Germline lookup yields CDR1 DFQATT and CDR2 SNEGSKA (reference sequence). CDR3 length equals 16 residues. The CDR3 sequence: CSASAPGSYSTDTQYF. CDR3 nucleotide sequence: TGCAGTGCTAGTGCGCCGGGATCCTATAGCACAGATACGCAGTATTTT.

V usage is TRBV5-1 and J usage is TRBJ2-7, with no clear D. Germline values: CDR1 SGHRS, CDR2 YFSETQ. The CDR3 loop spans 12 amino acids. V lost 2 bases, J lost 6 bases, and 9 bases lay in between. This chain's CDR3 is CASSLETSEQYF. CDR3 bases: TGCGCCAGCAGCTTAGAAACGAGCGAGCAGTACTTC.

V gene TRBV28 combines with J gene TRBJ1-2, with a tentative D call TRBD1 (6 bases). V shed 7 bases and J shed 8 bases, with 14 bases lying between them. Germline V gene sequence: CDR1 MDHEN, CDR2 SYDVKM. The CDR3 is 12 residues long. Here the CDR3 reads CASTVNRVGYTF. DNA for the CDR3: TGTGCCAGCACCGTAAACAGGGTCGGCTACACCTTC.

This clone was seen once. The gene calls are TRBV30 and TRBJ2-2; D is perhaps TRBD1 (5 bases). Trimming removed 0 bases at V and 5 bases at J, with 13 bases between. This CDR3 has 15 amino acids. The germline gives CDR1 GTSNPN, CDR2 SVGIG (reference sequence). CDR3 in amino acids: CAWSVLGTGTGELFF. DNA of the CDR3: TGTGCCTGGAGTGTATTGGGCACAGGAACCGGGGAGCTGTTTTTT.

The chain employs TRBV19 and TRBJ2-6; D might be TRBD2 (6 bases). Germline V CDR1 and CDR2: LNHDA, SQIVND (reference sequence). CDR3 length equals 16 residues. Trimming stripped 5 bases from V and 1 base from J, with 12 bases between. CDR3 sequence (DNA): TGTGCCAGTAGTGCCCCTGGGGGGTCTGGGGCCAACGTCCTGACTTTC. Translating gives CASSAPGGSGANVLTF.

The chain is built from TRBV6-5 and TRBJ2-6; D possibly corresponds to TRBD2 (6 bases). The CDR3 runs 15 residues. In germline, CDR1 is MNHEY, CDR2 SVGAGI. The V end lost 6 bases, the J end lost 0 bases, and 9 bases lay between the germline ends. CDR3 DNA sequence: TGTGCCAGCAGCCGGGGGTCCTCTGGGGCCAACGTCCTGACTTTC. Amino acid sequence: CASSRGSSGANVLTF.

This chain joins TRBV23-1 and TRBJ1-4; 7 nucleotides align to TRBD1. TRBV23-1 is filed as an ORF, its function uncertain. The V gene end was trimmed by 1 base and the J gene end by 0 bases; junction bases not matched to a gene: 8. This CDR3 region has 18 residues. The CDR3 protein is CASSQFKGQSATNEKLFF. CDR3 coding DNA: TGCGCCAGCAGTCAATTCAAGGGACAGTCTGCAACTAATGAAAAACTGTTTTTT.

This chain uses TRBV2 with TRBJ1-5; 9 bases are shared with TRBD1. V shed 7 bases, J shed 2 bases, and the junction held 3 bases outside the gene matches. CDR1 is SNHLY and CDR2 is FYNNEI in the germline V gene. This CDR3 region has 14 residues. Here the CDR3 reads CASTRTGGNQPQHF. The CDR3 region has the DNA TGTGCCAGCACCCGGACAGGGGGCAATCAGCCCCAGCATTTT.

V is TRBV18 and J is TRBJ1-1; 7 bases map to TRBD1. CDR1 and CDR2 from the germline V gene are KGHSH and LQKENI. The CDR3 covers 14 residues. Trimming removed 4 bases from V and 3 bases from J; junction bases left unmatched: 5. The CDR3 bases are TGTGCCAGCTCACGAGGGGGCGTGGACACTGAAGCTTTCTTT. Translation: CASSRGGVDTEAFF.

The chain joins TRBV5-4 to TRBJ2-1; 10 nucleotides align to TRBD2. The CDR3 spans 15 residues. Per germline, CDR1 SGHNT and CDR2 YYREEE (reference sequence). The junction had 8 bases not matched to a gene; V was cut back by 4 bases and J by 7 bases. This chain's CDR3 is CASSTPGTSANEQFF. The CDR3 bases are TGTGCCAGCAGCACGCCCGGGACTAGCGCTAATGAGCAGTTCTTC.

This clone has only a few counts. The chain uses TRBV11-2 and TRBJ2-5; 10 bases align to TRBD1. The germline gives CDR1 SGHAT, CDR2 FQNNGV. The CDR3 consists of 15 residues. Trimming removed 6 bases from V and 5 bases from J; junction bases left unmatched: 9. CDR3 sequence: CASRETGTGEETQYF. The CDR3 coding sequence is TGTGCCAGCAGAGAAACCGGGACAGGGGAGGAGACCCAGTACTTC. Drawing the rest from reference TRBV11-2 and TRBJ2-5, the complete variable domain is EAGVAQSPRYKIIEKRQSVAFWCNPISGHATLYWYQQILGQGPKLLIQFQNNGVVDDSQLPKDRFSAERLKGVDSTLKIQPAKLEDSAVYLCASRETGTGEETQYFGPGTRLLVL.

The CDR3 sequence: CASSLPGQGNTEAFF. CDR3 nucleotides: TGTGCCAGCAGTTTGCCGGGACAGGGGAACACTGAAGCTTTCTTT. This rearrangement joins TRBV28 to TRBJ1-1; 9 bases match TRBD1. Germline V CDR1 and CDR2: MDHEN, SYDVKM. V dropped 3 bases and J dropped 1; count of bases not matched to a gene: 3. The CDR3 spans 15 residues.

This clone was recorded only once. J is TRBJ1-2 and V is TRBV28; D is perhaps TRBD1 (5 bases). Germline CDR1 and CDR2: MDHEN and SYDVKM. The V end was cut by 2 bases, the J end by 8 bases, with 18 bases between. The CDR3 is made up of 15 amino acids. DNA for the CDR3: TGTGCCAGCAGTTTAGGGGGGAGGCTCCCTGGGGGCTACACCTTC. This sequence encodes CASSLGGRLPGGYTF.

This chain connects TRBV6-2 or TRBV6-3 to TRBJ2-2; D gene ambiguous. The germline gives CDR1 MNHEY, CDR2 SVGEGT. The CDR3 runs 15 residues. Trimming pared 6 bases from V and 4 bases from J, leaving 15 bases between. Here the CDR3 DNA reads TGTGCCAGCAGCCCGTTTCAGACGGGCACCGGGGAGCTGTTTTTT. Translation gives CASSPFQTGTGELFF.

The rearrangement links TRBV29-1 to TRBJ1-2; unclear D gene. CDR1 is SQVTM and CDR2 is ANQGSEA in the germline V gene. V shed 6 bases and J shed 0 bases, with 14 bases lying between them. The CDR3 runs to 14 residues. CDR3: CSVTAAESNYGYTF. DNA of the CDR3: TGCAGCGTCACGGCGGCGGAATCTAACTATGGCTACACCTTC.

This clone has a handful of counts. The CDR3 bases are TGTGCCAGCAGTTGGGCCGGAAACACCATATATTTT. Translating it yields CASSWAGNTIYF. The rearrangement uses TRBV12-3 or TRBV12-4 and TRBJ1-3, with D uncertain. This CDR3 is 12 amino acids long. Trimming pared 4 bases from V and 4 bases from J, leaving 5 bases between.

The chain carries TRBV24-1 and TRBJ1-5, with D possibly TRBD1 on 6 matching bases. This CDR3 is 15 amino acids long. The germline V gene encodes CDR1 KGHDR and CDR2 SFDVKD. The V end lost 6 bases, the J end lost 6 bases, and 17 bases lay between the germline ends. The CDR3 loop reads CATSHVGGAGQPQHF. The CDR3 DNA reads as TGTGCCACCAGTCACGTCGGGGGGGCAGGTCAGCCCCAGCATTTT.

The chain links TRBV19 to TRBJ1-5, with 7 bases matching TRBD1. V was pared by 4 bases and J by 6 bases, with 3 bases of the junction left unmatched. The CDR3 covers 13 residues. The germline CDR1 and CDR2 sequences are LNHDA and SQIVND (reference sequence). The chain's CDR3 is CASSTPGGQPQHF. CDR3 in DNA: TGTGCCAGTAGTACCCCAGGGGGTCAGCCCCAGCATTTT.

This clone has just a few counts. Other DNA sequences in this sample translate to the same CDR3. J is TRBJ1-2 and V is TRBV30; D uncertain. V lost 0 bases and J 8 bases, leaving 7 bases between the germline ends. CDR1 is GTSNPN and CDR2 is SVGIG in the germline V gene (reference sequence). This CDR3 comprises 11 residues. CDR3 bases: TGTGCCTGGAGTGTACTGGAGGGCTACACCTTC. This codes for CAWSVLEGYTF.

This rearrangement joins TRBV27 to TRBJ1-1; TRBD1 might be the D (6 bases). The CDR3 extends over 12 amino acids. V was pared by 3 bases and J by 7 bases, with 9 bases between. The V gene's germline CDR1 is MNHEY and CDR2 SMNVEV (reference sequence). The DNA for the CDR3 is TGTGCCAGCAGTTTGAGGGGGGGTGAAGCTTTCTTT. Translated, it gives CASSLRGGEAFF.

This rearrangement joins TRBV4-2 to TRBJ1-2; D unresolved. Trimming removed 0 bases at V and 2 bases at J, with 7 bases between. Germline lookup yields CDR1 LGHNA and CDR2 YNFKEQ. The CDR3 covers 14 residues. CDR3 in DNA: TGTGCCAGCAGCCAAGAACAGAGAAACTATGGCTACACCTTC. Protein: CASSQEQRNYGYTF.

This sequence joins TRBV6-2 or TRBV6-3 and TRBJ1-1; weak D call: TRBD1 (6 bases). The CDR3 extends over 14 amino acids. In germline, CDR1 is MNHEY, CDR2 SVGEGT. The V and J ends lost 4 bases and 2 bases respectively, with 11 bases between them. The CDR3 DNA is TGTGCCAGCAGTTTCCAGGGGCCCAACACTGAAGCTTTCTTT. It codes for CASSFQGPNTEAFF.

The CDR3 protein is CASSRGGEGYTEAFF. The CDR3 DNA follows: TGTGCCAGCAGTCGGGGGGGCGAGGGGTACACTGAAGCTTTCTTT. The chain is built from TRBV28 and TRBJ1-1, with D possibly TRBD1 on 6 matching bases. The CDR3 consists of 15 residues. Germline CDR1 MDHEN, CDR2 SYDVKM. Trimming left V 5 bases short and J 3 bases short, with 16 bases between.

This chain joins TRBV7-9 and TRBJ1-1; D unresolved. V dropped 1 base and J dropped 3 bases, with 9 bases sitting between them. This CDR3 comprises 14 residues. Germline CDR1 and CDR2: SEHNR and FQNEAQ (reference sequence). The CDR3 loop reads CASSLERWDTEAFF. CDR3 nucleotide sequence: TGTGCCAGCAGCTTAGAGAGGTGGGACACTGAAGCTTTCTTT.

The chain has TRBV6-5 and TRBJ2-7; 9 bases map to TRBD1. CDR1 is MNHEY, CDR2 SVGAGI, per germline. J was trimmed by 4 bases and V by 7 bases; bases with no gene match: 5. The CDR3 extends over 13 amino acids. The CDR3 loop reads CASTIGQGYEQYF. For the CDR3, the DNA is TGTGCCAGCACCATCGGACAGGGGTACGAGCAGTACTTC.